This TCR beta chain emerged from a study of cytomegalovirus exposure and HLA in healthy donors. In the study overall: The study placed around 85% of its 398 genotyped donors in the Caucasian-associated ancestry cluster.

Study outcomes and limitations: The sole available immune exposure information was CMV serostatus. Most likely, a cluster of highly shared sequence variants arose as a sequencing artifact. In a later analysis, at a false discovery rate of 0.05, roughly 18,000 TCR beta sequences were associated with HLA alleles.

Comment on this clone: Its antigen is unknown.

Per the germline V gene, CDR1 is SEHNR and CDR2 is FQNEAQ (reference sequence). The CDR3 consists of 15 residues. The V gene end was trimmed by 2 bases and the J gene end by 1 base; junction bases not matched to a gene: 2. PCR primers comprised 60 Vbeta and 13 Jbeta primers. The data were produced by immunoSEQ multiplex PCR, yet TCRdb's version contains in-frame clones alone and is incomplete. The table records roughly 110,000 clones, 76% of them present only once. The sample consisted of PBMCs. This TCR came from a young man in good health and CMV-seronegative. This chain joins TRBV7-9 and TRBJ2-3; 8 bases map to TRBD2. The CDR3 region has the DNA TGTGCCAGCAGCTTATGGCGGGGGGGCACAGATACGCAGTATTTT. This translates into CASSLWRGGTDTQYF.